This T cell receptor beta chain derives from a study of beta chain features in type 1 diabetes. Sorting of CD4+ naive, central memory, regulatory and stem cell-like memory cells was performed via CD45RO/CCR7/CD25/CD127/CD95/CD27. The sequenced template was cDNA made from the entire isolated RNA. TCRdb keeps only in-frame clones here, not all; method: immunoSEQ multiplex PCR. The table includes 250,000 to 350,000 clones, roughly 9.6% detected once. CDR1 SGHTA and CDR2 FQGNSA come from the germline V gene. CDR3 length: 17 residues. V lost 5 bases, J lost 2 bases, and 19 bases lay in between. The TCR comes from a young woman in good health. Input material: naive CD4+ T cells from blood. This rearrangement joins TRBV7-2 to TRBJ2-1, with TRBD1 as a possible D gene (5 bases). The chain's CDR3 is CASSPALARRAYNEQFF. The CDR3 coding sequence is TGTGCCAGCAGCCCGGCCTTGGCCCGCAGGGCCTACAATGAGCAGTTCTTC.